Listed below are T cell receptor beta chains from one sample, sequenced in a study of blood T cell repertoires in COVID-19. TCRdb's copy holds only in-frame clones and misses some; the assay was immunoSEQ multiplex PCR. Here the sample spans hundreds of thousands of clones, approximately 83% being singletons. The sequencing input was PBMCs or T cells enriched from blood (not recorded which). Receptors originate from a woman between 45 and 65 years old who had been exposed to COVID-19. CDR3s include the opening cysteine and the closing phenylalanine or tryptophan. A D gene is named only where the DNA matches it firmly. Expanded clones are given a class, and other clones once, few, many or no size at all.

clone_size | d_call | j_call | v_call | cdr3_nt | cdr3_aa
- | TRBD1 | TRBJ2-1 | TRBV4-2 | TGTGCCAGCAGCCCCCTAGGGACAGGGGCCCACAATGAGCAGTTCTTC | CASSPLGTGAHNEQFF
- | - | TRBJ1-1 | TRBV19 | TGTGCCAGTAGTATGGAGTCGGAAGCTTTCTTT | CASSMESEAFF
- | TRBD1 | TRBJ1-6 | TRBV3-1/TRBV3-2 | TGTGCCAGCAGCCAGGACAGGAGCTCCTATAATTCACCCCTCCACTTT | CASSQDRSSYNSPLHF
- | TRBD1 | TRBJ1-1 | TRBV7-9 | TGTGCCAGCAGCCCCCCGAACTGGGGTGGGACAGCCAACACTGAAGCTTTCTTT | CASSPPNWGGTANTEAFF
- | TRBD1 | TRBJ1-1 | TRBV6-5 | TGTGCCAGCAGCTCCTCGGACAGGGCGACTGAAGCTTTCTTT | CASSSSDRATEAFF
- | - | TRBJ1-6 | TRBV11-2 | TGTGCCAGCAGCCCGGACAGCCTCTATAATTCACCCCTCCACTTT | CASSPDSLYNSPLHF
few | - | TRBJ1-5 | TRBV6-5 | TGTGCCAGCAGTTACTCTGGGGGCCTTAATCAGCCCCAGCATTTT | CASSYSGGLNQPQHF
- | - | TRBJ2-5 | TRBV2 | TGTGCCAGCAGTGAAGCGCAAATTAGCCATCGGGGACAAGAGACCCAGTACTTC | CASSEAQISHRGQETQYF
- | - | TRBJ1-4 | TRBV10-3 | TGTGCCATCAGTGAAACGAGAACGGTTAATGAAAAACTGTTTTTT | CAISETRTVNEKLFF
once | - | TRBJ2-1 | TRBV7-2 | TGTGCCAGCAGCTTAGGAGTATCAGGGCGGAGCTCCTACAATGAGCAGTTCTTC | CASSLGVSGRSSYNEQFF
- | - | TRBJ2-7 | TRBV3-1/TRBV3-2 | TGTGCCAGCAGCCAGTGGGAGACCCACGAGCAGTACTTC | CASSQWETHEQYF
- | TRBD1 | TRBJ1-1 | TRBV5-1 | TGCGCCAGCAGCACAACCCGGGACAGGGTCACTGAAGCTTTCTTT | CASSTTRDRVTEAFF
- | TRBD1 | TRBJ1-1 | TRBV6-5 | TGTGCCAGCAGGCGGACAGGGGGCACTGAAGCTTTCTTT | CASRRTGGTEAFF
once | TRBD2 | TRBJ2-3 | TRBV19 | TGTGCCAGTAGTACGCCCCAACTAGCGGGGGATTCAGGCGATACGCAGTATTTT | CASSTPQLAGDSGDTQYF
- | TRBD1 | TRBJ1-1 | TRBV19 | TGTGCCAGTAGTATAGCCCCGGACAGGGCCACTGAAGCTTTCTTT | CASSIAPDRATEAFF
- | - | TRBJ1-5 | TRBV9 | TGTGCCAGCAGCGAGGGGGGGAATCAGCCCCAGCATTTT | CASSEGGNQPQHF
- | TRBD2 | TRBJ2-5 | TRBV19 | TGTGCCAGTAGCACGCCCGGGACTAGCGGGGGGTACCAAGAGACCCAGTACTTC | CASSTPGTSGGYQETQYF
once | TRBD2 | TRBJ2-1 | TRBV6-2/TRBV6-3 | TGTGCCAGCAGCTTCAGCGGGGGGGGGAATGAGCAGTTCTTC | CASSFSGGGNEQFF
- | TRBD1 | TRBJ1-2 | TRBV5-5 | TGTGCCAGCAGCAGGTTGGACAGGTCATATGGCTACACCTTC | CASSRLDRSYGYTF
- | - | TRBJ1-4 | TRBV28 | TGTGCCAGCAGTTTGAGGGGCGGGAGGGAAAAACTGTTTTTT | CASSLRGGREKLFF
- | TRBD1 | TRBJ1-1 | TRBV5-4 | TGTGCCAGCAGCACGCGGACAGGGGAGAACACTGAAGCTTTCTTT | CASSTRTGENTEAFF
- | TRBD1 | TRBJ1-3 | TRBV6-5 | TGTGCCAGCAGGCCCAGGGGGTTCGGAAACACCATATATTTT | CASRPRGFGNTIYF
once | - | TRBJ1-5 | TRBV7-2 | TGTGCCAGCAGCTTGGGCCTTCCCCATCAGCCCCAGCATTTT | CASSLGLPHQPQHF
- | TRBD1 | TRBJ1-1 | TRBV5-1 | TGCGCCAGCAGCTACGGACAGGGTGGGATGGCTTTCTTT | CASSYGQGGMAFF
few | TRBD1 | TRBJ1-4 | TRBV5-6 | TGTGCCAGCAGCCTCGGACAGGTTAATGAAAAACTGTTTTTT | CASSLGQVNEKLFF
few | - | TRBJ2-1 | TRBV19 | TGTGCCAGTAGTATTTACTTTGGAGGGGCAGGGCGACACAATGAGCAGTTCTTC | CASSIYFGGAGRHNEQFF
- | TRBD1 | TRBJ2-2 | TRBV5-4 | TGTGCCAGCAGCCCGAGGGGGACAGGGAACACCGGGGAGCTGTTTTTT | CASSPRGTGNTGELFF
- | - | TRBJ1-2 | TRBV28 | TGTGCCAGCAGTTTATCCCAGGCAGGTGGCTACACCTTC | CASSLSQAGGYTF
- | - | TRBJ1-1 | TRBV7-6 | TGTGCCAGCAGCGCGCAGACAGGCGAAGCTTTCTTT | CASSAQTGEAFF
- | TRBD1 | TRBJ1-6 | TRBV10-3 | TGTGCCATCACCGACAGGGAAGGGGCTAATTCACCCCTCCACTTT | CAITDREGANSPLHF
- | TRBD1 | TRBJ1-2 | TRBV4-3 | TGCGCCAGCAGCCAAGGGACAGGGGGCGATGGCTACACCTTC | CASSQGTGGDGYTF
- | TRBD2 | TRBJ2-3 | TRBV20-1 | TGCAGTGCTAGTGAGCTAGCGGGGGTGGAAGATACGCAGTATTTT | CSASELAGVEDTQYF
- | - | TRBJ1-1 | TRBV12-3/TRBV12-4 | TGTGCCAGCAGTAGGCTCCCAGGCACTGAAGCTTTCTTT | CASSRLPGTEAFF
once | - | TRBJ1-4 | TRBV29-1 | TGCAGCGTTGTTGTACAAAATGAAAAACTGTTTTTT | CSVVVQNEKLFF
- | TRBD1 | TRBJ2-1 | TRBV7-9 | TGTGCCAGCAGCCTCAGGGGGAGTTACAATGAGCAGTTCTTC | CASSLRGSYNEQFF
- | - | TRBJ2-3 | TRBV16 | TGTGCCAGCAGCCAATCTAGCCGGAGGACAGATACGCAGTATTTT | CASSQSSRRTDTQYF
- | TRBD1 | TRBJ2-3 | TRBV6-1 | TGTGCCAGCAGTGGAGGTGGAGTTGGGACAGGGTCGGCTACGCAGTATTTT | CASSGGGVGTGSATQYF
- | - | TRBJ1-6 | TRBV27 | TGTGCCAGCAGTCCGTATAATTCACCCCTCCACTTT | CASSPYNSPLHF
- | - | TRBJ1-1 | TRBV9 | TGTGCCAGCAGCCCACGAGGGGGGGCGATCGAAAGAACTGAAGCTTTCTTT | CASSPRGGAIERTEAFF
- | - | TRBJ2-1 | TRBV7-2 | TGTGCCAGCAGCTTTATACCTCAGGGGAGCTCCTACAATGAGCAGTTCTTC | CASSFIPQGSSYNEQFF
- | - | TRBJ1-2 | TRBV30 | TGTGCCTGGAATTCGAGGCAGGGGAACTATGGCTACACCTTC | CAWNSRQGNYGYTF
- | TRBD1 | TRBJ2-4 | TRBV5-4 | TGTGCCAGCAGCCCGGGACAGGGAACAAACATTCAGTACTTC | CASSPGQGTNIQYF
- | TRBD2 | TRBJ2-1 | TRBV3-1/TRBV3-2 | TGTGCCAGCAGCCAAGAGGGACTAGCGGGGGACCGGAGCTCCTACAATGAGCAGTTCTTC | CASSQEGLAGDRSSYNEQFF
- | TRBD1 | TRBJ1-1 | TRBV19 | TGTGCCAGTAGTGATACAGGGGGCAAGACCCCCAGAGCTTTCTTT | CASSDTGGKTPRAFF
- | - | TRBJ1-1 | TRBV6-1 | TGTGCCAGCAGCCTTTCAGGGGATGGGGCTTTCTTT | CASSLSGDGAFF
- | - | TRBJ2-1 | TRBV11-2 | TGTGCCAGCACCCTGGACATTTTCAATGAGCAGTTCTTC | CASTLDIFNEQFF
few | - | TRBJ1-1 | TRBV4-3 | TGCGCCAGCAGCCAAGAGGGGGAGGGCGAAGCTTTCTTT | CASSQEGEGEAFF
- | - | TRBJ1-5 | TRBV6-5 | TGTGCCAGCAGGCTTTACACCCAATCACCCCAGCATTTT | CASRLYTQSPQHF
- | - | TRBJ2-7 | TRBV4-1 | TGCGCCAGCAGCCAGCTCGGACTCCGGGCGCAGGAGCAGTACTTC | CASSQLGLRAQEQYF
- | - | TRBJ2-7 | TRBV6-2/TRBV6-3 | TGTGCCAGCAGTTACTACGGGGAGGGGGACTACGAGCAGTACTTC | CASSYYGEGDYEQYF
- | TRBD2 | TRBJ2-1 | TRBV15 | TGTGCCACCGAAGCGGGGGGGCCGGTGGATGAGCAGTTCTTC | CATEAGGPVDEQFF
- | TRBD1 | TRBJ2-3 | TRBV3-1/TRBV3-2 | TGTGCCAGCAGCTCAATGACAGGGTTTACGACAGATACGCAGTATTTT | CASSSMTGFTTDTQYF
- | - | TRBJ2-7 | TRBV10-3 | TGTGCCATCAGTGAGGAGGGCTACGAGCAGTACTTC | CAISEEGYEQYF
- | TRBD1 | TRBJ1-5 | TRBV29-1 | TGCAGCGTTGGACAGGGCGTAGGTCAGCCCCAGCATTTT | CSVGQGVGQPQHF
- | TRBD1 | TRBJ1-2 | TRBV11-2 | TGTGCCAGCAGCTCGACAGGGAAGTATGGCTACACCTTC | CASSSTGKYGYTF
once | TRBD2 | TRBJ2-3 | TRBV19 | TGTGCCAGTAGTGTAACTAGCGGGGGGCTGACAGATACGCAGTATTTT | CASSVTSGGLTDTQYF
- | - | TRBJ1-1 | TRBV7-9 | TGTGCCAGCAGCTTAGCAGGGGACACTGAAGCTTTCTTT | CASSLAGDTEAFF
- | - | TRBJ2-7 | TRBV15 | TGTGCCACCAGCACTCGACTCCCGTACCTTCGGGGCGAGCAGTACTTC | CATSTRLPYLRGEQYF
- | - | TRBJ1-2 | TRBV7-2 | TGTGCCAGCAGCTTATTGTCAACGGGGGGGTTCTATGGCTACACCTTC | CASSLLSTGGFYGYTF